The 30 T cell receptor beta chains below come from one sample, sequenced in a study of blood T cell repertoires in COVID-19. Clones were sequenced by immunoSEQ multiplex PCR, and TCRdb holds only the in-frame ones, with some missing. Of around 500,000 clones in the sample, around nine tenths were seen once. The sequencing sample was made of PBMCs or T cells enriched from blood (not recorded which). These receptors originate from a woman between 35 and 50 years old who had recovered from COVID-19.

This chain connects TRBV12-5 to TRBJ2-7; the D gene is possibly TRBD2 (5 bases). The CDR3 is made up of 13 amino acids. In germline, CDR1 is LGHNT, CDR2 FRNRAP. V was clipped by 5 bases and J by 3 bases, with 11 bases between them. For the CDR3, the DNA is TGTGCTAGTGGTCCCGGGATCGACTACGAGCAGTACTTC. Protein sequence: CASGPGIDYEQYF.

J is TRBJ2-7 and V is TRBV29-1; a weak D match, TRBD1 (5 bases). This CDR3 is 11 amino acids long. Germline assignment: CDR1 SQVTM and CDR2 ANQGSEA. The germline V and J ends were trimmed by 4 bases and 5 bases, with 9 bases remaining between them. The CDR3 coding sequence is TGCAGCGTTGCAGGGTTACACGAGCAGTACTTC. Its translation: CSVAGLHEQYF.

This rearrangement joins TRBV5-6 to TRBJ2-3, with D perhaps TRBD1 (5 bases). The CDR3 is 15 residues long. Trimming pared 2 bases from V and 2 bases from J, leaving 12 bases between. In germline, CDR1 is SGHDT, CDR2 YYEEEE. CDR3 sequence reads: CASSLSGIDTDTQYF. CDR3 in DNA: TGTGCCAGCAGCTTATCAGGGATAGACACAGATACGCAGTATTTT. The full variable domain, its missing parts supplied by reference TRBV5-6 and TRBJ2-3, is DAGVTQSPTHLIKTRGQQVTLRCSPKSGHDTVSWYQQALGQGPQFIFQYYEEEERQRGNFPDRFSGHQFPNYSSELNVNALLLGDSALYLCASSLSGIDTDTQYFGPGTRLTVL.

The chain links TRBV6-5 to TRBJ1-2, with D unclear. Germline lookup yields CDR1 MNHEY and CDR2 SVGAGI. V was cut by 4 bases and J by 8 bases, with 17 bases left in between. The CDR3 length is 14 residues. The chain's CDR3 is CASSSPQEARGYTF. CDR3 DNA: TGTGCCAGCAGTTCCCCTCAGGAGGCGCGGGGCTACACCTTC.

This clone was seen a handful of times. As DNA, the CDR3 is TGTGCCAGCAGCTCGGACAGGGCTATTGAAGCTTTCTTT. It translates to CASSSDRAIEAFF. The rearrangement joins TRBV13 to TRBJ1-1, with 8 bases aligning to TRBD1. Trimming took 4 bases from V and 7 from J; bases not matched to a gene: 5. The CDR3 covers 13 residues. Germline V lookup: CDR1 PRHDT, CDR2 FYEKMQ (reference sequence). The whole variable domain, remainder taken from reference TRBV13 and TRBJ1-1, is AAGVIQSPRHLIKEKRETATLKCYPIPRHDTVYWYQQGPGQDPQFLISFYEKMQSDKGSIPDRFSAQQFSDYHSELNMSSLELGDSALYFCASSSDRAIEAFFGQGTRLTVV.

This clone turned up a few times. This chain uses TRBV30 with TRBJ1-5; D remains unclear. CDR1 and CDR2 from the germline V gene are GTSNPN and SVGIG (reference sequence). The ends were cut back, 0 bases at V and 6 bases at J, with 3 bases in the middle. The CDR3 runs to 11 residues. CDR3 coding DNA: TGTGCCTGGAGTGTCGGTCAGCCCCAGCATTTT. This gives the protein CAWSVGQPQHF.

The chain couples TRBV3-1 (or the pseudogene TRBV3-2) to TRBJ1-2, with unresolved D. This CDR3 contains 15 residues. The germline V gene encodes CDR1 LGHDT and CDR2 YNNKEL (reference sequence). Trimming stripped 3 bases from V and 5 bases from J, with 16 bases between. In DNA, the CDR3 is TGTGCCAGCAGCCATTATCCAGCGCCCAGTTATGGCTACACCTTC. Its translation: CASSHYPAPSYGYTF.

Here the CDR3 reads CSASPRGAGRNIQYF. CDR3 DNA sequence: TGCAGTGCTAGTCCCCGTGGGGCAGGGCGAAACATTCAGTACTTC. V and J are TRBV20-1 and TRBJ2-4; the D gene is possibly TRBD1 (5 bases). The ends were cut back, 3 bases at V and 6 bases at J, with 18 bases in the middle. Germline V gene lookup returns CDR1 DFQATT and CDR2 SNEGSKA (reference sequence). This CDR3 has 15 residues.

The chain is built from TRBV18 and TRBJ2-2; 10 nucleotides align to TRBD2. V shed 5 bases, J shed 2 bases, and the junction held 8 bases outside the gene matches. In germline, CDR1 is KGHSH, CDR2 LQKENI. The CDR3 sequence is 17 residues long. CDR3 sequence reads: CASSSISGRTNTGELFF. The CDR3 DNA reads as TGTGCCAGCTCATCGATTAGCGGGAGGACCAACACCGGGGAGCTGTTTTTT.

The rearrangement links TRBV6-5 to TRBJ2-2, with 8 positions matching TRBD1. This CDR3 comprises 15 residues. The V and J ends lost 7 bases and 1 base, in that order; junction bases with no gene match: 5. The germline CDR1 and CDR2 sequences are MNHEY and SVGAGI. The CDR3 coding sequence is TGTGCCAGCACCGCGGACAGGGTGAACACCGGGGAGCTGTTTTTT. Amino acid sequence: CASTADRVNTGELFF.

The rearrangement joins TRBV6-2 or TRBV6-3 to TRBJ2-2, with 8 bases aligning to TRBD1. The V segment lost 2 bases and the J segment 5 bases; nucleotides outside the gene matches: 4. Per germline, CDR1 MNHEY and CDR2 SVGEGT. The CDR3 has 15 amino acids. CDR3 nucleotide sequence: TGTGCCAGCAGTTACCGGACAGGGTATACCGGGGAGCTGTTTTTT. Protein: CASSYRTGYTGELFF.

This clone appeared a few times. This chain joins TRBV6-2 or TRBV6-3 and TRBJ2-7, with 8 nucleotides matching TRBD2. Germline V gene data show CDR1 as MNHEY and CDR2 as SVGEGT. V gave up 3 bases and J gave up 7 bases; unmatched junction bases: 5. The CDR3 extends over 13 amino acids. The CDR3 reads CASSYGLAGEQYF. CDR3 nucleotide sequence: TGTGCCAGCAGTTATGGACTAGCTGGGGAGCAGTACTTC.

The chain carries TRBV6-5 and TRBJ2-1; 8 positions match TRBD1. Germline CDR1 and CDR2: MNHEY and SVGAGI. V was pared by 3 bases and J by 4 bases, with 5 bases of the junction left unmatched. This CDR3 contains 15 residues. Here the CDR3 reads CASSYAGQEYNEQFF. The CDR3 nucleotides are TGTGCCAGCAGTTATGCGGGACAGGAATACAATGAGCAGTTCTTC.

The table lists this clone with a few counts. J is TRBJ1-1 and V is TRBV27; D is unclear. Germline CDR1 reads MNHEY; CDR2 reads SMNVEV (reference sequence). There are 15 residues in the CDR3. The germline V and J ends were trimmed by 2 bases and 4 bases, with 14 bases remaining between them. The CDR3: CASSLTPRGGTEAFF. As DNA, the CDR3 is TGTGCCAGCAGTTTAACGCCTCGAGGCGGCACTGAAGCTTTCTTT.

In this sample, this clone turned up once. The CDR3 DNA sequence: TGTGCCAGCAGTTTACGGGGACTAGCCACACACACACACACAGATACGCAGTATTTT. Translated: CASSLRGLATHTHTDTQYF. The chain carries TRBV27 and TRBJ2-3; 9 positions match TRBD2. The CDR3 covers 19 residues. Germline V gene data show CDR1 as MNHEY and CDR2 as SMNVEV (reference sequence). Losses at the gene ends were 2 bases for V and 2 bases for J; bases not matched to a gene: 14.

The genes are TRBV18 and TRBJ2-7, with TRBD1 matching 9 bases. CDR1 KGHSH and CDR2 LQKENI come from the germline V gene. V was pared by 2 bases and J by 2 bases, with 1 base of the junction left unmatched. The CDR3 sequence is 14 residues long. Here the CDR3 DNA reads TGTGCCAGCTCACCAACAGGGGGCACCTACGAGCAGTACTTC. It codes for CASSPTGGTYEQYF.

The rearrangement joins TRBV18 to TRBJ2-7; 9 nucleotides line up with TRBD1. J was trimmed by 6 bases and V by 3 bases; bases with no gene match: 3. Germline CDR1 KGHSH, CDR2 LQKENI. The length of the CDR3 is 13 residues. The CDR3 DNA follows: TGTGCCAGCTCACCTCCGGGACAGGGCGAGCAGTACTTC. This codes for CASSPPGQGEQYF.

The chain couples TRBV7-2 to TRBJ2-7; 8 bases are shared with TRBD1. Trimming removed 1 base from V and 2 bases from J; junction bases left unmatched: 4. CDR3 size: 15 residues. CDR1 is SGHTA, CDR2 FQGNSA, per germline. For the CDR3, the DNA is TGTGCCAGCAGCTTAGGGCCACAGGGGGCCTACGAGCAGTACTTC. Translated: CASSLGPQGAYEQYF.

This rearrangement joins TRBV7-2 to TRBJ2-7; perhaps TRBD2 as D (5 bases). Trimming cost V 1 base and J 3 bases, with 19 bases left between them. The CDR3 sequence is 17 residues long. Germline V CDR1 and CDR2: SGHTA, FQGNSA. DNA for the CDR3: TGTGCCAGCAGCTTAGATTTGAAGGAGAGACTACACTACGAGCAGTACTTC. Protein: CASSLDLKERLHYEQYF.

In this sample, this clone turned up once. The chain combines TRBV19 with TRBJ2-5; no reliable D call. CDR3 length: 12 residues. CDR1 is LNHDA, CDR2 SQIVND, per germline (reference sequence). V lost 4 bases to trimming and J lost 4 bases, with 7 bases between them. CDR3 residues: CASSTPGETQYF. CDR3 bases: TGTGCCAGTAGTACCCCGGGAGAGACCCAGTACTTC.

The V gene is TRBV6-5, the J gene TRBJ2-7; D uncertain. The CDR3 covers 13 residues. The germline V gene encodes CDR1 MNHEY and CDR2 SVGAGI. Trimming removed 4 bases from V and 3 bases from J, with 10 bases in between. The CDR3 reads CASSFSFSYEQYF. CDR3 DNA: TGTGCCAGCAGTTTTTCCTTCAGCTACGAGCAGTACTTC.

This clone was observed a handful of times. The chain links TRBV7-2 to TRBJ1-2; D remains unclear. V dropped 2 bases and J dropped 5 bases, with 24 bases sitting between them. The CDR3 has 18 amino acids. Germline V lookup: CDR1 SGHTA, CDR2 FQGNSA. The CDR3 here is CASSLFVGSGSMAYGYTF. Written as DNA, the CDR3 is TGTGCCAGCAGCTTATTTGTCGGGTCTGGGAGCATGGCATATGGCTACACCTTC.

This chain joins TRBV15 and TRBJ1-6; D perhaps matches TRBD1 (6 bases). The CDR3 length is 14 residues. In germline, CDR1 is LNHNV, CDR2 YYDKDF (reference sequence). Trimming took off 0 bases at V and 9 bases at J, with 9 bases between the two ends. The CDR3 region has the DNA TGTGCCACCAGCAGAGATAAGGGGGTTTCACCCCTCCACTTT. Translating gives CATSRDKGVSPLHF.

This clone was counted once. The chain is built from TRBV19 and TRBJ2-2; a weak D match, TRBD1 (5 bases). The germline V gene encodes CDR1 LNHDA and CDR2 SQIVND (reference sequence). This CDR3 has 13 residues. V was trimmed by 10 bases and J by 3 bases, leaving 12 bases between them. CDR3 sequence reads: CATTAQDTGELFF. The CDR3 coding sequence is TGTGCCACAACAGCACAGGACACCGGGGAGCTGTTTTTT. The whole variable domain, remainder taken from reference TRBV19 and TRBJ2-2, is DGGITQSPKYLFRKEGQNVTLSCEQNLNHDAMYWYRQDPGQGLRLIYYSQIVNDFQKGDIAEGYSVSREKKESFPLTVTSAQKNPTAFYLCATTAQDTGELFFGEGSRLTVL.

The chain couples TRBV6-6 to TRBJ2-7, with 8 bases that match TRBD1. Looked up from germline, CDR1 is MNHNY and CDR2 is SVGAGI (reference sequence). This CDR3 has 15 amino acids. V lost 5 bases, J lost 6 bases, and 12 bases stayed unmatched. The CDR3 loop reads CASSLLGQGGSEQYF. CDR3 coding DNA: TGTGCCAGCAGTCTCCTCGGACAGGGTGGCAGCGAGCAGTACTTC.

The V call is TRBV28, the J call TRBJ2-3; 16 bases line up with TRBD2. The CDR3 extends over 18 amino acids. Trimming removed 4 bases from V and 7 bases from J; junction bases left unmatched: 11. CDR1 is MDHEN and CDR2 is SYDVKM in the germline V gene. The chain's CDR3 is CASSSPGTSGRVLNTQYF. The CDR3 DNA is TGTGCCAGCAGTTCACCCGGGACTAGCGGGAGGGTTTTGAATACGCAGTATTTT. Supplemented by reference TRBV28 and TRBJ2-3, the full variable domain reads DVKVTQSSRYLVKRTGEKVFLECVQDMDHENMFWYRQDPGLGLRLIYFSYDVKMKEKGDIPEGYSVSREKKERFSLILESASTNQTSMYLCASSSPGTSGRVLNTQYFGPGTRLTVL.

The V call is TRBV9, the J call TRBJ2-2; 8 bases are a match to TRBD2. The ends lost 3 bases at V and 6 bases at J; junction bases unmatched: 7. Germline values: CDR1 SGDLS, CDR2 YYNGEE. There are 15 residues in the CDR3. CDR3 sequence: CASSARLALAGELFF. The CDR3 DNA sequence: TGTGCCAGCAGCGCCCGACTAGCGCTGGCCGGGGAGCTGTTTTTT.

V usage is TRBV6-2 or TRBV6-3 and J usage is TRBJ2-7; 9 positions agree with TRBD2. This CDR3 region has 15 residues. CDR1 is MNHEY, CDR2 SVGEGT, per germline. The J segment lost 4 bases and the V segment lost 6 bases, leaving 10 bases of the junction unmatched. CDR3 DNA sequence: TGTGCCAGCAGCTCTGGACTAGCGAGGGGTTACGAGCAGTACTTC. Translated, it gives CASSSGLARGYEQYF.

The CDR3 here is CSGRLTSGTDTQYF. Here the CDR3 DNA reads TGCAGCGGGCGACTGACTAGCGGCACAGATACGCAGTATTTT. The chain links TRBV29-1 to TRBJ2-3; 8 bases line up with TRBD2. V shed 7 bases, J shed 1 base, and the junction held 7 bases outside the gene matches. CDR1 is SQVTM and CDR2 is ANQGSEA in the germline V gene. The CDR3 covers 14 residues.

The rearrangement links TRBV3-1 (or the pseudogene TRBV3-2) to TRBJ2-2; TRBD2 matches 9 bases. Trimming removed 0 bases from V and 1 base from J; junction bases left unmatched: 9. Germline V gene data show CDR1 as LGHDT and CDR2 as YNNKEL (reference sequence). This CDR3 is built from 19 residues. Here the CDR3 reads CASSQEGGPLAGNTGELFF. As DNA, the CDR3 is TGTGCCAGCAGCCAAGAAGGGGGACCACTAGCGGGGAACACCGGGGAGCTGTTTTTT.